This TCR beta chain came from a study of CD8+ T cells in alopecia areata. Study-wide background: At a dose of 5 to 10 mg twice daily, oral tofacitinib was given to treated patients. Study-wide findings and caveats: Having just one nonresponder leaves the connection between baseline CD8+ expansion and response unresolved. Patients displayed less clarity in TCR sharing than mice, a finding possibly related to HLA.

V lost 2 bases and J 8 bases, leaving 18 bases between the germline ends. Germline CDR1 is GTSNPN and CDR2 is SVGIG (reference sequence). The CDR3 is 14 residues long. The treatment is: oral pan-JAK inhibitor, 5-10 mg twice daily. cDNA reverse transcribed from extracted RNA served as the sequencing template. Sequencing used immunoSEQ multiplex PCR; TCRdb keeps in-frame clones, though not all of them. The sample holds around 300,000 clones, 50% to 75% seen once. Remarks on this clone: Its antigen remains unidentified.

This sample comprised CD4+ T cells sorted from blood, obtained around week 54, from a patient treated with tofacitinib. This chain uses TRBV30 with TRBJ1-2; D might be TRBD1 (5 bases). This clonotype originated in a human donor with alopecia areata. DNA for the CDR3: TGTGCCTGGAGTCCCCGGGGACGGGTTGGAGGCTACACCTTC. It encodes CAWSPRGRVGGYTF.